Sequencing of this TCR beta chain was carried out in a study of CD8+ T cells in alopecia areata. The wider study: Among treated patients, severity was scored by affected scalp area percentage.

Treatment defined: oral pan-JAK inhibitor, 5-10 mg twice daily. General observations from the study: Researchers reported that TCR sharing among patients proved less clear than in mice, possibly HLA-linked. Because of a solitary nonresponder, the connection of baseline CD8+ expansion to response stays uncertain.

It was cDNA, reverse transcribed from extracted RNA, that served as the sequencing template. Some clones are missing from TCRdb's copy, which holds only in-frame ones; the method was immunoSEQ multiplex PCR. This sample has over 90,000 clones, with 85% to 90% found just once. With regard to this clone: Its target is not known.

CDR3 length: 18 amino acids. The V end was cut by 3 bases, the J end by 2 bases, with 22 bases between. CDR1 and CDR2 from the germline V gene are MNHEY and SMNVEV (reference sequence). The material was CD8+ T cells sorted from blood, obtained at approximately week 30, from a patient treated with tofacitinib. This sequence originates from a human donor with alopecia areata. The chain uses TRBV27 and TRBJ1-2; D may be TRBD1 (6 bases). The CDR3 DNA reads as TGTGCCAGCAGTTTGATGGGGGGGCAACCGAGCGGGAACTATGGCTACACCTTC. Protein sequence: CASSLMGGQPSGNYGYTF.